The 4 T cell receptor beta chains given below trace back to one sample, sequenced in a study of OX40 agonist ivuxolimab in advanced cancers. Generated by immunoSEQ multiplex PCR, the TCRdb table keeps only in-frame clones and is missing some. The sample has 90,000 to 100,000 clones; roughly 89% are singletons. Here the sequenced sample was CD4+ or CD8+ T cells sorted from blood, taken in a trial of the OX40 agonist ivuxolimab. Receptors were obtained from an adult with an advanced solid tumor such as melanoma, head and neck, liver or kidney cancer.

The CDR3 region has the DNA TGTGCCAGCAGCTTAGCGGGGGGTGTCTACGAGCAGTACTTC. Translated: CASSLAGGVYEQYF. The chain links TRBV7-2 to TRBJ2-7; tentative D call: TRBD2 (6 bases). V was trimmed by 0 bases and J by 3 bases, leaving 9 bases between them. The length of the CDR3 is 14 residues. The germline gives CDR1 SGHTA, CDR2 FQGNSA.

The chain is built from TRBV18 and TRBJ2-7; D is tentatively TRBD1 or TRBD2 (5 bases each). Germline V CDR1 and CDR2: KGHSH, LQKENI. The CDR3 has 14 amino acids. V lost 4 bases to trimming and J lost 1 base, with 11 bases between them. CDR3 nucleotide sequence: TGTGCCAGCTCACTCCGGGACGGATCCTACGAGCAGTACTTC. Residues: CASSLRDGSYEQYF.

The J gene is TRBJ1-1, the V gene TRBV9; 7 bases line up with TRBD1. With V trimmed by 4 bases and J by 2 bases, 5 bases remained unmatched. Germline CDR1 SGDLS, CDR2 YYNGEE. This CDR3 is built from 14 residues. This CDR3 is CASSPGTVNTEAFF. The CDR3 DNA is TGTGCCAGCAGCCCCGGGACAGTAAACACTGAAGCTTTCTTT.

The V gene is TRBV7-2, the J gene TRBJ2-3; maybe TRBD2 (6 bases). This CDR3 region has 15 residues. The germline V and J ends were trimmed by 4 bases and 2 bases, with 13 bases remaining between them. CDR1 SGHTA and CDR2 FQGNSA come from the germline V gene. This CDR3 reads CASSSAGSYTDTQYF. For the CDR3, the DNA is TGTGCCAGCAGCTCCGCCGGGAGTTACACAGATACGCAGTATTTT.